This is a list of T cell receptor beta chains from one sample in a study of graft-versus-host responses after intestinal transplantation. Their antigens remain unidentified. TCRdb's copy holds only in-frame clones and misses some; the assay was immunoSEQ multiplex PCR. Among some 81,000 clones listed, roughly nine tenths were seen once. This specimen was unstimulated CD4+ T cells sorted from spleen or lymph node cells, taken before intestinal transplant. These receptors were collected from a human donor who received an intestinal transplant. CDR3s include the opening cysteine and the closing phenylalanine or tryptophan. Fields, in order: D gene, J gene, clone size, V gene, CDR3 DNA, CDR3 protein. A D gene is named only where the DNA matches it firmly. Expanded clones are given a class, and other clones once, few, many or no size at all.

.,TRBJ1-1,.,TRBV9,TGTGCCAGCAGCCCCCGACCCGACAGGTCGAACACTGAAGCTTTCTTT,CASSPRPDRSNTEAFF
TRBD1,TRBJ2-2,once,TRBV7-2,TGTGCCAGATCCCCTTCCGGGACAGGGTACACCGGGGAGCTGTTTTTT,CARSPSGTGYTGELFF
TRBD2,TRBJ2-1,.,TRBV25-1,TGTGCCAGCAAAGATCGGCGGGAGGGCCGAAATGAGCAGTTCTTC,CASKDRREGRNEQFF
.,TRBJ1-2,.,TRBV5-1,TGCGCCAGCAGCTCTTTAGACGGAGACTATGGCTACACCTTC,CASSSLDGDYGYTF
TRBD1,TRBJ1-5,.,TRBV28,TGTGCCAGCAGTTTATCCTCCGGGACAGGGAGGAATCAGCCCCAGCATTTT,CASSLSSGTGRNQPQHF
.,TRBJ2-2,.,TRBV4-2,TGTGCCAGCAGCCAAGATCCCCTCCAGGGCTTTAACACCGGGGAGCTGTTTTTT,CASSQDPLQGFNTGELFF
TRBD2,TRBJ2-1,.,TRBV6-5,TGTGCCAGCAGTTACGGGACTAGCGCCTACAATGAGCAGTTCTTC,CASSYGTSAYNEQFF
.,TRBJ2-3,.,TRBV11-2,TGTGCCAGCAGCAAGATTATAGGAAGCCTTGTCGGAGGGTCAGATACGCAGTATTTT,CASSKIIGSLVGGSDTQYF
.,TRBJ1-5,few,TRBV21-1,TGTGCCAGCAGCTTTCACAGGTCCCAGCCCCAGCATTTT,CASSFHRSQPQHF
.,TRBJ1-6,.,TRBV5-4,TGTGCCAGCAGCCACGGCGGGGAGTCCTATAATTCACCCCTCCACTTT,CASSHGGESYNSPLHF